A selection of T cell receptor beta chains follows, all from one sample in a study of CXCR3-negative and CXCR3-positive naive CD8 T cells. TCRdb re-called the 5' RACE reads, yielding one record per CDR3 amino acid sequence without DNA. The data include about 23,000 distinct CDR3 sequences; the top ten clones carry 3.5% to 5%. Sequenced: naive CXCR3- CD8+ T cells from blood. The receptors shown here come from a human donor in good health. Some clones in this sample may be carry-over from other donors' samples. The CDR3 runs from the conserved cysteine through the conserved F or W. Each record gives: clone size, J gene, V gene, CDR3 protein. The size field is filled for only some rows; it gives once, few, many or a size class.

abundance: .
j_gene: TRBJ1-5
v_gene: TRBV15
CDR3aa: CATSRDRGSNQPQHF

abundance: .
j_gene: TRBJ2-5
v_gene: TRBV6-5
CDR3aa: CASSRSARWETQYF

abundance: .
j_gene: TRBJ2-7
v_gene: TRBV29-1
CDR3aa: CSVVVGGQDEQYF

abundance: .
j_gene: TRBJ2-1
v_gene: TRBV6-6
CDR3aa: CASSWVDSAPSSYNEQFF

abundance: .
j_gene: TRBJ1-5
v_gene: TRBV12-3/TRBV12-4
CDR3aa: CARKKPRDSRGNQPQHF

abundance: .
j_gene: TRBJ2-1
v_gene: TRBV9
CDR3aa: CASSVVQSNEQFF

abundance: .
j_gene: TRBJ2-1
v_gene: TRBV20-1
CDR3aa: CSAPRWQGDYNEQFF

abundance: .
j_gene: TRBJ2-5
v_gene: TRBV7-2
CDR3aa: CASSSTGTGSWETQYF

abundance: medium-sized
j_gene: TRBJ2-1
v_gene: TRBV5-1
CDR3aa: CASSFGVSEQFF

abundance: .
j_gene: TRBJ2-2
v_gene: TRBV7-9
CDR3aa: CASSPRGPDTGELFF

abundance: .
j_gene: TRBJ2-5
v_gene: TRBV15
CDR3aa: CATSRSLVFAGGSETQYF

abundance: .
j_gene: TRBJ1-2
v_gene: TRBV11-2
CDR3aa: CASSFGGGLDGYTF

abundance: .
j_gene: TRBJ2-1
v_gene: TRBV28
CDR3aa: CASSISARTYNEQFF

abundance: .
j_gene: TRBJ2-3
v_gene: TRBV29-1
CDR3aa: CSVPDTSTQYF

abundance: .
j_gene: TRBJ2-1
v_gene: TRBV29-1
CDR3aa: CSVEAREDEQFF

abundance: .
j_gene: TRBJ2-5
v_gene: TRBV15
CDR3aa: CATSRWGQGKQETQYF

abundance: .
j_gene: TRBJ2-5
v_gene: TRBV10-1
CDR3aa: CASTERGRTTTKRTQYF

abundance: .
j_gene: TRBJ1-5
v_gene: TRBV7-9
CDR3aa: CASSGGQGYQPQHF

abundance: .
j_gene: TRBJ2-1
v_gene: TRBV7-3
CDR3aa: CASSTSGGWNEQFF

abundance: .
j_gene: TRBJ2-7
v_gene: TRBV5-1
CDR3aa: CASSLWGPEEQYF

abundance: .
j_gene: TRBJ2-3
v_gene: TRBV6-6
CDR3aa: CASSYTPHAGGRDTQYF

abundance: .
j_gene: TRBJ1-5
v_gene: TRBV7-9
CDR3aa: CASSPQTGPYSNQPQHF

abundance: .
j_gene: TRBJ2-3
v_gene: TRBV29-1
CDR3aa: CSVEDRSGSDTQYF

abundance: .
j_gene: TRBJ2-5
v_gene: TRBV28
CDR3aa: CASTPRTGGFPVSETQYF

abundance: .
j_gene: TRBJ2-7
v_gene: TRBV20-1
CDR3aa: CSASLAEYEQYF

abundance: .
j_gene: TRBJ2-2
v_gene: TRBV25-1
CDR3aa: CASSELIRTNTGELFF

abundance: .
j_gene: TRBJ1-6
v_gene: TRBV20-1
CDR3aa: CSARESGTGSSPLHF

abundance: .
j_gene: TRBJ1-2
v_gene: TRBV27
CDR3aa: CASSLDTNYGYTF

abundance: .
j_gene: TRBJ2-3
v_gene: TRBV7-7
CDR3aa: CASSSSVGLSTDTQYF

abundance: .
j_gene: TRBJ2-7
v_gene: TRBV29-1
CDR3aa: CSVDRAYRGIPEQYF

abundance: medium-sized
j_gene: TRBJ1-2
v_gene: TRBV28
CDR3aa: CATHLKGGGNYGYTF

abundance: .
j_gene: TRBJ1-2
v_gene: TRBV7-9
CDR3aa: CASSPRRGYGYTF

abundance: medium-sized
j_gene: TRBJ2-1
v_gene: TRBV15
CDR3aa: CATSRERTGGLDEQFF

abundance: .
j_gene: TRBJ2-1
v_gene: TRBV12-5
CDR3aa: CASGELAGVTSSYNEQFF

abundance: medium-sized
j_gene: TRBJ2-4
v_gene: TRBV7-7
CDR3aa: CASSLNPTMPLDRADIQYF

abundance: .
j_gene: TRBJ2-1
v_gene: TRBV18
CDR3aa: CASSPPGTSSYNEQFF

abundance: .
j_gene: TRBJ2-7
v_gene: TRBV4-1
CDR3aa: CASSQGNEQYF

abundance: .
j_gene: TRBJ2-1
v_gene: TRBV6-6
CDR3aa: CASTSGGAYNEQFF

abundance: .
j_gene: TRBJ2-7
v_gene: TRBV20-1
CDR3aa: CSASKGEPYEQYF

abundance: .
j_gene: TRBJ2-7
v_gene: TRBV18
CDR3aa: CASSPVTGASYEQYF

abundance: medium-sized
j_gene: TRBJ1-2
v_gene: TRBV29-1
CDR3aa: CSVAGTGYGYTF

abundance: .
j_gene: TRBJ2-7
v_gene: TRBV28
CDR3aa: CASSLRGTGFYEQYF

abundance: .
j_gene: TRBJ2-7
v_gene: TRBV3-1
CDR3aa: CASSQEVRDYEQYF

abundance: .
j_gene: TRBJ2-7
v_gene: TRBV9
CDR3aa: CASGARDSHYEQYF

abundance: .
j_gene: TRBJ2-5
v_gene: TRBV7-2
CDR3aa: CASSAIGASGQETQYF

abundance: .
j_gene: TRBJ2-7
v_gene: TRBV5-5
CDR3aa: CASSLEGQGYEQYF

abundance: .
j_gene: TRBJ2-1
v_gene: TRBV29-1
CDR3aa: CSSWGGGSYNEQFF

abundance: .
j_gene: TRBJ1-1
v_gene: TRBV29-1
CDR3aa: CSVVGEDTEAFF

abundance: .
j_gene: TRBJ2-7
v_gene: TRBV12-3/TRBV12-4
CDR3aa: CASRGDGPYEQYF

abundance: medium-sized
j_gene: TRBJ2-1
v_gene: TRBV29-1
CDR3aa: CSVDAGSLEQFF

abundance: .
j_gene: TRBJ2-1
v_gene: TRBV29-1
CDR3aa: CSAEAEPGYNEQFF